These T cell receptor beta chains were read from a single sample in a study of blood T cells in healthy people across ages. TCRdb re-called the 5' RACE reads through MiXCR, storing one row per CDR3 protein. The sample lists under 1,000,000 distinct CDR3 sequences; roughly 46% were seen once. Material for sequencing was blood. All receptors come from a man aged 80 or over in good health. The CDR3 runs from the conserved cysteine through the conserved F or W. D genes are given only for firm matches. Clone sizes are given selectively: once, few, many, or a class where the clone is expanded.

J gene: TRBJ2-7
D gene: TRBD1
V gene: TRBV4-3
clone size: many
CDR3 protein: CASSQDGTGTYEQYF
CDR3 DNA: TGCGCCAGCAGCCAAGACGGGACAGGGACCTACGAGCAGTACTTC

J gene: TRBJ2-1
D gene: TRBD2
V gene: TRBV7-3
clone size: -
CDR3 protein: CASSLTTSGSNEQFF
CDR3 DNA: TGTGCCAGCAGCTTAACGACTAGCGGGAGTAATGAGCAGTTCTTC

J gene: TRBJ2-7
D gene: -
V gene: TRBV20-1
clone size: many
CDR3 protein: CSAYGLGSYEQYF
CDR3 DNA: TGCAGTGCTTACGGTCTGGGATCCTACGAGCAGTACTTC

J gene: TRBJ2-4
D gene: TRBD2
V gene: TRBV27
clone size: -
CDR3 protein: CASQAGGPGEQYF
CDR3 DNA: TGTGCCAGCCAAGCGGGGGGCCCTGGAGAGCAGTACTTC

J gene: TRBJ2-7
D gene: TRBD2
V gene: TRBV6-5
clone size: few
CDR3 protein: CASSPWTSGYEQYF
CDR3 DNA: TGTGCCAGCAGTCCCTGGACTAGCGGATACGAGCAGTACTTC

J gene: TRBJ1-6
D gene: -
V gene: TRBV9
clone size: -
CDR3 protein: CASSPGTPGNSPLHF
CDR3 DNA: TGTGCCAGCAGTCCCGGGACGCCCGGAAATTCACCCCTCCACTTT

J gene: TRBJ2-7
D gene: TRBD2
V gene: TRBV2
clone size: once
CDR3 protein: CASKGTSKAGEYF
CDR3 DNA: TGTGCCAGCAAGGGGACTTCAAAGGCGGGGGAGTACTTC

J gene: TRBJ2-5
D gene: -
V gene: TRBV5-1
clone size: few
CDR3 protein: CASSLNQGPETQYF
CDR3 DNA: TGCGCCAGCAGCTTGAATCAGGGTCCAGAGACCCAGTACTTC

J gene: TRBJ2-7
D gene: TRBD2
V gene: TRBV20-1
clone size: -
CDR3 protein: CSAQSGRAPYEQYF
CDR3 DNA: TGCAGTGCTCAAAGCGGGAGGGCCCCCTACGAGCAGTACTTC

J gene: TRBJ1-6
D gene: -
V gene: TRBV11-2
clone size: few
CDR3 protein: CASSLQGRGNSPLHF
CDR3 DNA: TGTGCCAGCAGCCTTCAGGGCAGGGGCAATTCACCCCTCCACTTT

J gene: TRBJ1-4
D gene: TRBD1
V gene: TRBV10-2
clone size: -
CDR3 protein: CASSEWTGDEKLFF
CDR3 DNA: TGCGCCAGCAGTGAGTGGACAGGGGATGAAAAACTGTTTTTT

J gene: TRBJ2-3
D gene: -
V gene: TRBV29-1
clone size: -
CDR3 protein: CSVRFLVADTQYF
CDR3 DNA: TGCAGCGTTCGGTTTCTGGTGGCGGATACGCAGTATTTT

J gene: TRBJ2-7
D gene: -
V gene: TRBV5-1
clone size: -
CDR3 protein: CASTAPADNSYEQYF
CDR3 DNA: TGCGCCAGCACCGCCCCAGCGGACAACTCCTACGAGCAGTACTTC

J gene: TRBJ2-1
D gene: -
V gene: TRBV14
clone size: -
CDR3 protein: CASSQVGTSYKEQFF
CDR3 DNA: TGTGCCAGCAGCCAAGTGGGGACCTCCTACAAGGAGCAGTTCTTC

J gene: TRBJ2-2
D gene: TRBD1
V gene: TRBV29-1
clone size: -
CDR3 protein: CSVVGRGLDGELFF
CDR3 DNA: TGCAGCGTTGTAGGCAGGGGGCTTGACGGGGAGCTGTTTTTT

J gene: TRBJ2-2
D gene: TRBD2
V gene: TRBV4-3
clone size: -
CDR3 protein: CASSQGSPLAGNTGELFF
CDR3 DNA: TGCGCCAGCAGCCAAGGGTCTCCTCTAGCGGGGAACACCGGGGAGCTGTTTTTT

J gene: TRBJ1-6
D gene: TRBD1
V gene: TRBV28
clone size: -
CDR3 protein: CASREQGANSPLHF
CDR3 DNA: TGTGCCAGCAGAGAACAGGGGGCAAATTCACCCCTCCACTTT

J gene: TRBJ1-1
D gene: -
V gene: TRBV5-1
clone size: -
CDR3 protein: CANSLNQGPGRAEAFF
CDR3 DNA: TGCGCCAACAGCTTAAATCAGGGGCCGGGAAGGGCTGAAGCTTTCTTT

J gene: TRBJ2-7
D gene: -
V gene: TRBV29-1
clone size: many
CDR3 protein: CSVVFSYEQYF
CDR3 DNA: TGCAGCGTTGTCTTCTCCTACGAGCAGTACTTC

J gene: TRBJ2-1
D gene: -
V gene: TRBV27
clone size: few
CDR3 protein: CASSLYNSEQFF
CDR3 DNA: TGTGCCAGCAGTTTATACAATTCTGAGCAGTTCTTC

J gene: TRBJ2-5
D gene: TRBD1
V gene: TRBV25-1
clone size: few
CDR3 protein: CASSEAGQGGFGTQYF
CDR3 DNA: TGTGCCAGCAGTGAAGCGGGACAGGGAGGTTTCGGGACCCAGTACTTC

J gene: TRBJ2-2
D gene: -
V gene: TRBV3-1
clone size: -
CDR3 protein: CASSQPGGVSPGELFF
CDR3 DNA: TGTGCCAGCAGCCAACCCGGGGGTGTTTCTCCCGGGGAGCTGTTTTTT

J gene: TRBJ1-2
D gene: TRBD1
V gene: TRBV5-1
clone size: -
CDR3 protein: CASSFGTGGRYGYGYTF
CDR3 DNA: TGCGCCAGCAGCTTTGGGACAGGTGGAAGGTATGGCTATGGCTACACCTTC

J gene: TRBJ2-5
D gene: -
V gene: TRBV11-1
clone size: -
CDR3 protein: CASSFQDGDNEQYF
CDR3 DNA: TGTGCCAGCAGCTTTCAGGACGGGGACAATGAGCAGTACTTC

J gene: TRBJ2-7
D gene: TRBD1
V gene: TRBV27
clone size: -
CDR3 protein: CASGPQGTYGQYF
CDR3 DNA: TGTGCCAGCGGGCCACAGGGGACCTACGGGCAGTACTTC

J gene: TRBJ2-5
D gene: -
V gene: TRBV28
clone size: few
CDR3 protein: CASNGTVQETQYF
CDR3 DNA: TGTGCCAGCAATGGGACGGTTCAAGAGACCCAGTACTTC

J gene: TRBJ2-1
D gene: -
V gene: TRBV7-8
clone size: few
CDR3 protein: CASGSGEQFF
CDR3 DNA: TGTGCCAGCGGTAGTGGTGAGCAGTTCTTC

J gene: TRBJ2-3
D gene: -
V gene: TRBV7-2
clone size: many
CDR3 protein: CASSPRERGTDTQYF
CDR3 DNA: TGTGCCAGCAGCCCGCGTGAGCGAGGCACAGATACGCAGTATTTT

J gene: TRBJ2-5
D gene: -
V gene: TRBV5-6
clone size: -
CDR3 protein: CASRQQTVYQETQYF
CDR3 DNA: TGTGCCAGCAGACAACAGACAGTCTACCAAGAGACCCAGTACTTC

J gene: TRBJ2-2
D gene: -
V gene: TRBV30
clone size: few
CDR3 protein: CAWKSYYTGELFF
CDR3 DNA: TGTGCCTGGAAGTCATATTACACCGGGGAGCTGTTTTTT

J gene: TRBJ2-4
D gene: -
V gene: TRBV7-6
clone size: few
CDR3 protein: CASSLALGYGGIQYF
CDR3 DNA: TGTGCCAGCAGCTTAGCGCTCGGCTATGGAGGCATTCAGTACTTC

J gene: TRBJ2-1
D gene: -
V gene: TRBV24-1
clone size: few
CDR3 protein: CATSDPGTQEQFF
CDR3 DNA: TGTGCCACCAGTGATCCGGGGACTCAGGAGCAGTTCTTC

J gene: TRBJ1-2
D gene: TRBD1
V gene: TRBV29-1
clone size: once
CDR3 protein: CSVGQGAAGYTF
CDR3 DNA: TGCAGCGTCGGACAGGGGGCTGCCGGCTACACCTTC

J gene: TRBJ2-5
D gene: -
V gene: TRBV5-1
clone size: many
CDR3 protein: CASSPRTDQETQYF
CDR3 DNA: TGTGCCAGCAGCCCCCGGACAGATCAAGAGACCCAGTACTTC

J gene: TRBJ2-3
D gene: -
V gene: TRBV6-2/TRBV6-3
clone size: -
CDR3 protein: CASSRQYADTQYF
CDR3 DNA: TGTGCCAGCAGCCGACAATATGCAGATACGCAGTATTTT

J gene: TRBJ1-1
D gene: -
V gene: TRBV16
clone size: few
CDR3 protein: CASSQLGGMNTEAFF
CDR3 DNA: TGTGCCAGCAGCCAATTAGGCGGGATGAACACTGAAGCTTTCTTT

J gene: TRBJ2-7
D gene: -
V gene: TRBV5-1
clone size: -
CDR3 protein: CASSLWGFSEQYF
CDR3 DNA: TGCGCCAGCAGCTTATGGGGCTTCTCCGAGCAGTACTTC

J gene: TRBJ1-2
D gene: -
V gene: TRBV4-3
clone size: -
CDR3 protein: CASSQARGEEGYTF
CDR3 DNA: TGCGCCAGCAGCCAAGCAAGGGGAGAGGAAGGCTACACCTTC

J gene: TRBJ1-6
D gene: TRBD1
V gene: TRBV9
clone size: -
CDR3 protein: CASSESTGGRSNSPLHF
CDR3 DNA: TGTGCCAGCAGCGAATCGACAGGGGGTCGAAGTAATTCACCCCTCCACTTT

J gene: TRBJ1-1
D gene: TRBD1
V gene: TRBV12-3/TRBV12-4
clone size: once
CDR3 protein: CASSPATGKAFF
CDR3 DNA: TGTGCCAGCAGCCCGGCGACAGGGAAAGCTTTCTTT

J gene: TRBJ1-5
D gene: TRBD1
V gene: TRBV12-3/TRBV12-4
clone size: once
CDR3 protein: CASSKQGVNQPQHF
CDR3 DNA: TGTGCCAGCAGTAAACAGGGGGTTAATCAGCCCCAGCATTTT

J gene: TRBJ2-1
D gene: -
V gene: TRBV29-1
clone size: few
CDR3 protein: CSVERQYNEQFF
CDR3 DNA: TGCAGCGTTGAGAGACAGTACAATGAGCAGTTCTTC

J gene: TRBJ2-4
D gene: -
V gene: TRBV28
clone size: few
CDR3 protein: CASLSGSSGGLNIQYF
CDR3 DNA: TGTGCCAGCCTCTCGGGCTCATCGGGGGGCCTGAACATTCAGTACTTC

J gene: TRBJ2-1
D gene: -
V gene: TRBV4-1
clone size: few
CDR3 protein: CASSTTGYSYNEQFF
CDR3 DNA: TGCGCCAGCAGCACCACGGGATACTCATACAATGAGCAGTTCTTC

J gene: TRBJ2-1
D gene: TRBD1
V gene: TRBV2
clone size: few
CDR3 protein: CASSAGQTYNEQFF
CDR3 DNA: TGTGCCAGCAGTGCGGGACAGACCTACAATGAGCAGTTCTTC

J gene: TRBJ2-3
D gene: TRBD2
V gene: TRBV6-6
clone size: -
CDR3 protein: CASSSTTSGSGTDTQYF
CDR3 DNA: TGTGCCAGCAGTTCCACGACTAGCGGGAGTGGGACAGATACGCAGTATTTT

J gene: TRBJ2-7
D gene: TRBD2
V gene: TRBV29-1
clone size: few
CDR3 protein: CSVGTSGRSYNEQYF
CDR3 DNA: TGCAGCGTTGGGACTAGCGGGAGGTCCTACAATGAGCAGTACTTC

J gene: TRBJ1-1
D gene: TRBD1
V gene: TRBV12-3/TRBV12-4
clone size: once
CDR3 protein: CASSLQGAYGTEAFF
CDR3 DNA: TGTGCCAGCAGTCTTCAGGGGGCTTACGGCACTGAAGCTTTCTTT

J gene: TRBJ2-1
D gene: TRBD2
V gene: TRBV6-1
clone size: many
CDR3 protein: CASSRLAGGIDEQFF
CDR3 DNA: TGTGCCAGCAGTCGACTAGCGGGAGGTATAGATGAGCAGTTCTTC

J gene: TRBJ2-2
D gene: TRBD2
V gene: TRBV4-2
clone size: -
CDR3 protein: CASHRLGGGNTGELFF
CDR3 DNA: TGTGCCAGCCACCGGTTAGGCGGGGGTAACACCGGGGAGCTGTTTTTT

J gene: TRBJ2-2
D gene: -
V gene: TRBV29-1
clone size: -
CDR3 protein: CSVGTSGELFF
CDR3 DNA: TGCAGCGTCGGGACATCCGGGGAGCTGTTTTTT